The sequence of this T cell receptor beta chain was determined in a study of control samples from healthy donors and cancer patients. This clone was seen a few times. V lost 6 bases and J lost 1, with 12 bases in between. Germline CDR1 is MRHNA and CDR2 is SNTAGT. The CDR3 length is 14 residues. Repertoires were generated with immunoSEQ multiplex PCR, while TCRdb's copy carries only in-frame clones and drops some. The data show more than 100,000 clones, around nine tenths seen once. The chain links TRBV6-4 to TRBJ1-1; D remains unclear. The sequenced sample was PBMCs. The sequence was obtained from a man between 45 and 60 years old with head and neck cancer. The DNA of the CDR3 is TGTGCCAGCAGAGATACAGCGGAGAACACTGAAGCTTTCTTT. This sequence encodes CASRDTAENTEAFF.